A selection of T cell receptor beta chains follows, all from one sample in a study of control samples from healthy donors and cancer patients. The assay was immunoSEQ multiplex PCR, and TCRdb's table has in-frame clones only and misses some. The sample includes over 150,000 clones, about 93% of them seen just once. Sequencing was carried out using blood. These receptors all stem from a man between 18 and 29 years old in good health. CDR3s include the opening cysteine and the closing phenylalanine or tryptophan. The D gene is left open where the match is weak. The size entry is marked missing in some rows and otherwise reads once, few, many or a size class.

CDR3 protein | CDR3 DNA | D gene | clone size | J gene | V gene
CASSPQGTGNSYEQYF | TGTGCCAGCTCACCACAAGGGACAGGGAATTCCTACGAGCAGTACTTC | TRBD1 | - | TRBJ2-7 | TRBV18
CASGAKQGSSYGYTF | TGTGCCAGCGGCGCCAAACAGGGAAGTTCCTATGGCTACACCTTC | - | - | TRBJ1-2 | TRBV3-1/TRBV3-2
CASSTRPGELFF | TGTGCCAGCAGTACGAGACCCGGGGAGCTGTTTTTT | - | - | TRBJ2-2 | TRBV6-5
CASSLGYLPQHF | TGTGCCAGCAGCTTAGGGTATCTGCCCCAGCATTTT | - | - | TRBJ1-5 | TRBV12-3/TRBV12-4
CASSLARGSAYEQYF | TGTGCCAGCAGCTTAGCAAGGGGCTCTGCCTACGAGCAGTACTTC | - | - | TRBJ2-7 | TRBV7-2
CASTDRNTEAFF | TGTGCCAGCACGGACAGGAACACTGAAGCTTTCTTT | - | - | TRBJ1-1 | TRBV6-5
CASSDPGDYFSYEQYF | TGTGCCAGCAGTGATCCGGGGGATTATTTCTCCTACGAGCAGTACTTC | - | - | TRBJ2-7 | TRBV2
CASSPELANTGELFF | TGTGCCAGCAGCCCAGAGCTAGCGAACACCGGGGAGCTGTTTTTT | - | - | TRBJ2-2 | TRBV14
CASSDSLTSGGAYNEQFF | TGTGCCAGCAGTGACTCCCTGACTAGCGGCGGGGCCTACAATGAGCAGTTCTTC | TRBD2 | - | TRBJ2-1 | TRBV6-4
CASSPGTANTEAFF | TGTGCCAGCAGCCCCGGGACGGCGAACACTGAAGCTTTCTTT | - | - | TRBJ1-1 | TRBV5-4
CASSQRQGPYEQYF | TGTGCCAGCAGCCAGAGACAGGGTCCCTACGAGCAGTACTTC | TRBD1 | - | TRBJ2-7 | TRBV3-1/TRBV3-2
CASSLGGIYGYTF | TGTGCCAGCAGTTTGGGGGGGATCTATGGCTACACCTTC | - | once | TRBJ1-2 | TRBV6-5
CSVEDETFYNEQFF | TGCAGCGTTGAGGATGAGACTTTTTACAATGAGCAGTTCTTC | - | - | TRBJ2-1 | TRBV29-1
CASGPNRGDYEQYF | TGTGCTAGTGGTCCAAACAGGGGGGACTACGAGCAGTACTTC | TRBD1 | - | TRBJ2-7 | TRBV12-5
CASRPDRASGNTIYF | TGCGCCAGCAGACCCGACAGGGCCTCTGGAAACACCATATATTTT | TRBD1 | - | TRBJ1-3 | TRBV5-1
CASRLGGGRTDTQYF | TGTGCCAGCAGGTTGGGCGGGGGGCGCACAGATACGCAGTATTTT | TRBD2 | - | TRBJ2-3 | TRBV11-2
CASSQIAGGPSSYNEQFF | TGTGCCAGCAGCCAAATAGCGGGGGGGCCTAGCTCCTACAATGAGCAGTTCTTC | TRBD2 | - | TRBJ2-1 | TRBV14
CASSTRGVNTEAFF | TGCGCCAGCAGTACCAGGGGGGTTAACACTGAAGCTTTCTTT | TRBD1 | - | TRBJ1-1 | TRBV5-1
CASRQGAGDTQYF | TGCGCCAGCAGACAGGGGGCGGGAGATACGCAGTATTTT | TRBD1 | - | TRBJ2-3 | TRBV5-1
CASSPSVGEQPQHF | TGTGCCAGCAGCCCTTCAGTAGGGGAGCAGCCCCAGCATTTT | - | once | TRBJ1-5 | TRBV9
CASSKQGSYGYTF | TGTGCCAGCAGTAAACAGGGTTCATATGGCTACACCTTC | - | - | TRBJ1-2 | TRBV6-5
CASSSIGGGYTF | TGTGCCAGCAGTTCCATCGGGGGCGGCTACACCTTC | - | - | TRBJ1-2 | TRBV28
CASTEIVGEKLFF | TGTGCCAGTACGGAAATTGTTGGGGAAAAACTGTTTTTT | - | - | TRBJ1-4 | TRBV28
CASKSGVQGGYNSPLHF | TGTGCCAGTAAATCGGGCGTTCAAGGCGGCTATAATTCACCCCTCCACTTT | - | - | TRBJ1-6 | TRBV19
CASSLVRNTEAFF | TGCGCCAGCAGCTTGGTACGAAACACTGAAGCTTTCTTT | - | - | TRBJ1-1 | TRBV5-1
CASSLGDRDRVMETQYF | TGTGCCAGCAGCTTAGGGGACCGGGACAGGGTAATGGAGACCCAGTACTTC | TRBD1 | - | TRBJ2-5 | TRBV7-9